What follows are 23 T cell receptor beta chains derived from one specimen sequenced in a study of cytomegalovirus exposure and HLA in healthy donors. Vbeta (60) and Jbeta (13) primers were used in the PCR. Assay: immunoSEQ multiplex PCR; the TCRdb copy retains only in-frame clones and omits some. The table includes 95,000 to 150,000 clones, 80% detected once. Specimen: PBMCs. These receptors were taken from a man aged 25-45 years in good health and CMV-seronegative.

Written as DNA, the CDR3 is TGTGCCAGCAGCGGGTACACTGAAGCTTTCTTT. Translation gives CASSGYTEAFF. The V and J genes are TRBV27 and TRBJ1-1; D is unresolved. This CDR3 spans 11 amino acids. Trimming removed 6 bases at V and 3 bases at J, with 5 bases between. From germline, CDR1 is MNHEY and CDR2 SMNVEV (reference sequence).

The chain employs TRBV10-3 and TRBJ2-1; the match to TRBD1 covers 7 bases. This CDR3 is 13 amino acids long. V was clipped by 10 bases and J by 5 bases; unmatched bases: 8. CDR1 and CDR2 (germline): ENHRY, SYGVKD. This chain's CDR3 is CATRPGQNNEQFF. The CDR3 nucleotides read TGTGCCACCCGACCGGGACAGAACAATGAGCAGTTCTTC.

The chain recombines TRBV2 with TRBJ1-1; no definite D call. The CDR3 runs 14 residues. The germline V and J ends were trimmed by 2 bases and 1 base, with 8 bases remaining between them. From germline, CDR1 is SNHLY and CDR2 FYNNEI. The CDR3 here is CASSESEGNTEAFF. In nucleotides, the CDR3 is TGTGCCAGCAGTGAATCGGAGGGGAACACTGAAGCTTTCTTT.

The chain combines TRBV9 with TRBJ2-5; 10 nucleotides agree with TRBD2. The CDR3 has 15 amino acids. Germline V lookup: CDR1 SGDLS, CDR2 YYNGEE. After removal of 4 bases from V and 5 bases from J, the junction contained 8 bases not matched to a gene. The CDR3, as DNA: TGTGCCAGCAGCCCGCGGACTAGCGGTACGGAGACCCAGTACTTC. This translates into CASSPRTSGTETQYF.

Only one count was recorded for this clone. Mismatch with germline at one junction end may stem from a read error. The chain combines TRBV5-1 with TRBJ2-6; 9 bases fit TRBD2. Germline V gives CDR1 SGHRS, CDR2 YFSETQ. CDR3 length equals 19 residues. This CDR3 is CASSPELAGPYSGANGLTF. The DNA for the CDR3 is TGCGCCAGCAGCCCGGAGCTAGCGGGGCCGTACTCTGGGGCCAACGGCCTGACTTTC.

CDR3 loop: CASSDAGGNEKLFF. CDR3 coding DNA: TGTGCCAGCAGCGATGCAGGGGGAAATGAAAAACTGTTTTTT. The chain employs TRBV9 and TRBJ1-4; 7 bases agree with TRBD1. The germline V gene encodes CDR1 SGDLS and CDR2 YYNGEE. The junction had 4 bases not matched to a gene; V was cut back by 3 bases and J by 5 bases. The CDR3 is made up of 14 amino acids.

J is TRBJ1-1 and V is TRBV28; D remains unclear. The germline gives CDR1 MDHEN, CDR2 SYDVKM. The CDR3 contains 15 residues. The V gene lost 5 bases and the J gene lost 5 bases, with 18 bases spanning the gap. CDR3 nucleotides: TGTGCCAGCAGTCTCTCCATCCAGTGGCGGACTGAAGCTTTCTTT. Residues: CASSLSIQWRTEAFF.

This clone was detected only once. This sequence joins TRBV14 and TRBJ2-7, with D unresolved. Trimming stripped 1 base from V and 4 bases from J, with 8 bases between. This CDR3 has 13 residues. Germline CDR1 SGHDN, CDR2 FVKESK. CDR3 sequence (DNA): TGTGCCAGCAGCCAAGCAGGCGCATACGAGCAGTACTTC. Its protein is CASSQAGAYEQYF.

The genes are TRBV19 and TRBJ1-2; a weak D match, TRBD1 (5 bases). The CDR3 is 14 residues long. V was clipped by 7 bases and J by 4 bases, with 16 bases between them. Germline V gene data show CDR1 as LNHDA and CDR2 as SQIVND (reference sequence). CDR3 loop: CASIGPWGPYGYTF. In DNA form, the CDR3 reads TGTGCCAGTATCGGCCCCTGGGGCCCCTATGGCTACACCTTC.

Comments on this clone: Germline and junction disagree at one end, which may indicate a read error. J is TRBJ2-7 and V is TRBV23-1; TRBD1 might be the D (6 bases). TRBV23-1 is assigned to the ORF class and has an uncertain function. The length of the CDR3 is 10 residues. CDR3 DNA: TGCACATTAAAACAGGGAATCACCGGATTC. Encoded protein: CTLKQGITGF.

This clone was counted a single time. V is TRBV5-4 and J is TRBJ2-3; TRBD2 matches at 14 bases. The CDR3 covers 18 residues. With 4 bases clipped from V and 3 bases from J, the junction kept 10 bases outside the gene matches. The V gene's germline CDR1 is SGHNT and CDR2 YYREEE (reference sequence). The CDR3, as DNA: TGTGCCAGCAGCCCTGGGACTAGCGGGGGAAGTAGTACAGATACGCAGTATTTT. This translates into CASSPGTSGGSSTDTQYF.

The rearrangement links TRBV9 to TRBJ2-3, with TRBD2 identical over 14 bases. Germline values: CDR1 SGDLS, CDR2 YYNGEE. V lost 4 bases, J lost 1 base, and 8 bases stayed unmatched. This CDR3 has 18 amino acids. DNA of the CDR3: TGTGCCAGCAGCCCCCGACTAGCGGGGGGGCTGGGCACAGATACGCAGTATTTT. Translated: CASSPRLAGGLGTDTQYF.

J is TRBJ1-6 and V is TRBV4-3, with 7 bases identical to TRBD1. The CDR3 consists of 15 residues. V shed 6 bases, J shed 1 base, and the junction held 3 bases outside the gene matches. Germline V lookup: CDR1 LGHNA, CDR2 YSLEER. DNA for the CDR3: TGCGCCAGCAGAGAGGACAGGTCCTATAATTCACCCCTCCACTTT. Translation: CASREDRSYNSPLHF.

The J gene is TRBJ2-2, the V gene TRBV6-6, with TRBD1 matching 9 bases. Losses at the gene ends were 8 bases for V and 3 bases for J; bases not matched to a gene: 10. Germline loops: CDR1 MNHNY, CDR2 SVGAGI (reference sequence). The CDR3 is 16 residues long. The CDR3 bases are TGTGCCAGCTGTCCTTTGGACAGGGGTCACACCGGGGAGCTGTTTTTT. Amino acids: CASCPLDRGHTGELFF.

This clone has a single count. CDR3 protein: CASSKQGRNEQYF. The DNA for the CDR3 is TGTGCCAGTAGTAAACAGGGTAGAAACGAGCAGTACTTC. The chain couples TRBV19 to TRBJ2-7, with TRBD1 as a possible D gene (6 bases). Between the trimmed V and J ends, which lost 4 bases and 5 bases, there was a span of 12 bases. This CDR3 has 13 amino acids. CDR1 LNHDA and CDR2 SQIVND come from the germline V gene (reference sequence).

The rearrangement links TRBV7-8 to TRBJ2-5; 12 bases are shared with TRBD2. Trimming removed 0 bases from V and 5 bases from J; junction bases left unmatched: 10. The CDR3 covers 18 residues. Germline CDR1 SGHVS, CDR2 FQNEAQ. The CDR3 DNA reads TGTGCCAGCAGCTTAGCGAAGCTAGCGGGGGGGCCCAGGGAGACCCAGTACTTC. It translates to CASSLAKLAGGPRETQYF.

The rearrangement uses TRBV25-1 and TRBJ1-1; D is possibly TRBD1 (5 bases). V was shortened by 4 bases and J by 4 bases, with 16 bases between the two germline ends. The V gene's germline CDR1 is MGHDK and CDR2 SYGVNS. This CDR3 has 15 residues. The CDR3 reads CASSVPSGFGTEAFF. The DNA for the CDR3 is TGTGCCAGCAGTGTTCCCTCAGGGTTTGGCACTGAAGCTTTCTTT. Full variable domain (remainder filled in from reference TRBV25-1 and TRBJ1-1): EADIYQTPRYLVIGTGKKITLECSQTMGHDKMYWYQQDPGMELHLIHYSYGVNSTEKGDLSSESTVSRIRTEHFPLTLESARPSHTSQYLCASSVPSGFGTEAFFGQGTRLTVV.

V is TRBV6-5 and J is TRBJ1-4; no definite D call. V lost 0 bases, J lost 0 bases, and 8 bases lay in between. This CDR3 is built from 16 residues. The V gene's germline CDR1 is MNHEY and CDR2 SVGAGI. The CDR3, as DNA: TGTGCCAGCAGTTACTCCTTCGGTGCAACTAATGAAAAACTGTTTTTT. Residues: CASSYSFGATNEKLFF.

This chain uses TRBV30 with TRBJ1-1; a possible D gene is TRBD1 (5 bases). Trimming pared 0 bases from V and 10 bases from J, leaving 18 bases between. Germline CDR1 GTSNPN, CDR2 SVGIG (reference sequence). The length of the CDR3 is 14 residues. CDR3 sequence reads: CAWSVLSREGAAFF. The CDR3 nucleotides read TGTGCCTGGAGTGTACTATCCAGGGAAGGAGCAGCTTTCTTT.

The chain is built from TRBV5-1 and TRBJ2-3; 12 bases are shared with TRBD2. This CDR3 has 16 residues. The V gene end was trimmed by 2 bases and the J gene end by 3 bases; junction bases not matched to a gene: 4. Germline V CDR1 and CDR2: SGHRS, YFSETQ. CDR3: CASSFLAGGPTDTQYF. The CDR3 DNA follows: TGCGCCAGCAGCTTCCTAGCGGGGGGGCCAACAGATACGCAGTATTTT.

In its sample, this clone was seen once. The CDR3 reads CASSLAGQMGAEAFF. The CDR3 DNA is TGCGCCAGCAGCTTGGCCGGTCAGATGGGAGCTGAAGCTTTCTTT. The chain employs TRBV5-1 and TRBJ1-1; D not certain. V lost 0 bases and J lost 6, with 15 bases in between. Germline lookup yields CDR1 SGHRS and CDR2 YFSETQ. The CDR3 runs to 15 residues.

J is TRBJ1-6 and V is TRBV11-2, with 9 bases matching TRBD1. The germline gives CDR1 SGHAT, CDR2 FQNNGV. The CDR3 length is 15 residues. Trimming cost V 4 bases and J 10 bases; bases outside gene matches: 8. CDR3 sequence reads: CASSSYTGGGSPLHF. Written as DNA, the CDR3 is TGTGCCAGCAGCTCGTACACAGGGGGCGGGTCACCCCTCCACTTT.

The CDR3 spells CASRKDRAGTGELFF. CDR3 nucleotide sequence: TGTGCCAGCAGAAAAGACAGGGCGGGCACCGGGGAGCTGTTTTTT. This chain joins TRBV2 and TRBJ2-2; 7 bases align to TRBD1. Trimming at V came to 6 bases and at J to 4 bases, leaving 8 bases not matched to a gene. This CDR3 is built from 15 residues. Per germline, CDR1 SNHLY and CDR2 FYNNEI.